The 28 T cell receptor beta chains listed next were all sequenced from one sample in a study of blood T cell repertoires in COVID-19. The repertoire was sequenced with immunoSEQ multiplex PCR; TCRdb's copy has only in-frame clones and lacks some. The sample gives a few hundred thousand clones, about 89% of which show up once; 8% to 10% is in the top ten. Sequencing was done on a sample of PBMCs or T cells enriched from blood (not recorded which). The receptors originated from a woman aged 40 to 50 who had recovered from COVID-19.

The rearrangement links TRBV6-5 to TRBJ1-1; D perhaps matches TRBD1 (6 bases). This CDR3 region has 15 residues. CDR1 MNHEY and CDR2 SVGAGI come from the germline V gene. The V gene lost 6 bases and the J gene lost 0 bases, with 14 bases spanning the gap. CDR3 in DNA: TGTGCCAGCAGCTATTATGGACAGTTGAACACTGAAGCTTTCTTT. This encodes CASSYYGQLNTEAFF.

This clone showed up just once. The CDR3: CASTGPSGDGTGELFF. In DNA form, the CDR3 reads TGTGCCAGCACCGGACCTAGCGGGGACGGCACCGGGGAGCTGTTTTTT. V is TRBV2 and J is TRBJ2-2, with 9 bases fitting TRBD2. The V and J ends lost 7 bases and 4 bases, in that order; junction bases with no gene match: 10. From germline, CDR1 is SNHLY and CDR2 FYNNEI. CDR3 length: 16 residues.

CDR3 region: CASTGIGSGLNTEAFF. As DNA, the CDR3 is TGTGCCAGCACCGGGATCGGGTCAGGTTTGAACACTGAAGCTTTCTTT. The chain is built from TRBV7-2 and TRBJ1-1; no definite D call. This CDR3 contains 16 residues. Trimming took off 7 bases at V and 0 bases at J, with 18 bases between the two ends. Germline V gives CDR1 SGHTA, CDR2 FQGNSA. The entire variable domain, with the rest obtained from reference TRBV7-2 and TRBJ1-1, is as follows: GAGVSQSPSNKVTEKGKDVELRCDPISGHTALYWYRQSLGQGLEFLIYFQGNSAPDKSGLPSDRFSAERTGGSVSTLTIQRTQQEDSAVYLCASTGIGSGLNTEAFFGQGTRLTVV.

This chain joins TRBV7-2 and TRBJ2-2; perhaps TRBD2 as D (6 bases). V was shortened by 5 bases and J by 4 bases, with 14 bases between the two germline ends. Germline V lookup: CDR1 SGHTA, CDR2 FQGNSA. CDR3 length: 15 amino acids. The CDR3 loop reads CASSLPLGLTGELFF. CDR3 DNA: TGTGCCAGCAGCCTCCCATTGGGACTCACCGGGGAGCTGTTTTTT.

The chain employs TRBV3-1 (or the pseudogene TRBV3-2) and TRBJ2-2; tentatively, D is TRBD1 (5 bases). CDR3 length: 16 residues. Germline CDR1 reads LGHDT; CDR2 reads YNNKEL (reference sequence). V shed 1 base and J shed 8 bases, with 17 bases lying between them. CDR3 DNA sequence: TGTGCCAGCAGCCAAGGAGTAGCAGGGCGTCCTGGGGAGCTGTTTTTT. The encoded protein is CASSQGVAGRPGELFF.

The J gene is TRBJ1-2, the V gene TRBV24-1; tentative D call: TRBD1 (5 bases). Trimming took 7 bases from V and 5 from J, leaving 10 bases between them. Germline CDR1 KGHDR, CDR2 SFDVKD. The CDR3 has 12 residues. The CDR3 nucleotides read TGTGCCACCAGCGACAGCTTATATGGCTACACCTTC. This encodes CATSDSLYGYTF.

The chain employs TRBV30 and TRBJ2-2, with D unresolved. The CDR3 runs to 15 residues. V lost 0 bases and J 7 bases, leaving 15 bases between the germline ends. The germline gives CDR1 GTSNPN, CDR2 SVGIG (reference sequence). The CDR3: CAWSVSGRMIGELFF. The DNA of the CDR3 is TGTGCCTGGAGTGTAAGTGGCCGAATGATCGGGGAGCTGTTTTTT. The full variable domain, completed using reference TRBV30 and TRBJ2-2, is SQTIHQWPATLVQPVGSPLSLECTVEGTSNPNLYWYRQAAGRGLQLLFYSVGIGQISSEVPQNLSASRPQDRQFILSSKKLLLSDSGFYLCAWSVSGRMIGELFFGEGSRLTVL.

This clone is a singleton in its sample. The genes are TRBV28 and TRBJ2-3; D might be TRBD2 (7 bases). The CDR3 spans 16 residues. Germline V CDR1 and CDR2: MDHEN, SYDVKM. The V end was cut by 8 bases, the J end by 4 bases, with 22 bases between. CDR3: CASVSARPGGPDTQYF. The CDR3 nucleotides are TGTGCCAGCGTGTCAGCTCGACCGGGGGGCCCAGATACGCAGTATTTT.

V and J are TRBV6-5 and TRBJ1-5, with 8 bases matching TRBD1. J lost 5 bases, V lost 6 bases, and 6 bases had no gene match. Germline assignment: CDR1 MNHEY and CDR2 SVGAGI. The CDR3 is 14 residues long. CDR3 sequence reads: CASSQDREYQPQHF. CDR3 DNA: TGTGCCAGCAGCCAGGACAGGGAATATCAGCCCCAGCATTTT.

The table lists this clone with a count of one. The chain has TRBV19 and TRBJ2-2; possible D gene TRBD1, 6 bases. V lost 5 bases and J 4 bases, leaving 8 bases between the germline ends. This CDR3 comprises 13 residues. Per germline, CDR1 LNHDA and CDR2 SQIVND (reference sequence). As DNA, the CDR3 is TGTGCCAGTAGTGTGACAGGCACCGGGGAGCTGTTTTTT. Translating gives CASSVTGTGELFF. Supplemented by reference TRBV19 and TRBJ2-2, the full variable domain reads DGGITQSPKYLFRKEGQNVTLSCEQNLNHDAMYWYRQDPGQGLRLIYYSQIVNDFQKGDIAEGYSVSREKKESFPLTVTSAQKNPTAFYLCASSVTGTGELFFGEGSRLTVL.

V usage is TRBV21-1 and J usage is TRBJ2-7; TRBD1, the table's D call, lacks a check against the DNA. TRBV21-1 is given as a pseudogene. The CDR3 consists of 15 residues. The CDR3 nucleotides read TGTGCCAGCAGCAAAAAAGGGACAGGGGTGGACGAGCAGTACTTC. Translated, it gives CASSKKGTGVDEQYF.

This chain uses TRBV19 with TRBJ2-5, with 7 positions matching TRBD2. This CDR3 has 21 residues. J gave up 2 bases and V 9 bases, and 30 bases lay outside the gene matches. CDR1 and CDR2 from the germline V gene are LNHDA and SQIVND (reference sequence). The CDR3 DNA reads TGTGCCAGCCACCCCACAGGAGATGGATTAACTAGCGCGATGTTACAAGAGACCCAGTACTTC. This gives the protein CASHPTGDGLTSAMLQETQYF.

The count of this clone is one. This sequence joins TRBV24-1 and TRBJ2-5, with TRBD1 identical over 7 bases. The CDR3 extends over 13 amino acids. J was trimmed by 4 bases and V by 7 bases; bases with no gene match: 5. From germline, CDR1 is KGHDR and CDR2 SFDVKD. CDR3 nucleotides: TGTGCCACCAGGGGGGACAGAACAGAGACCCAGTACTTC. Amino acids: CATRGDRTETQYF.

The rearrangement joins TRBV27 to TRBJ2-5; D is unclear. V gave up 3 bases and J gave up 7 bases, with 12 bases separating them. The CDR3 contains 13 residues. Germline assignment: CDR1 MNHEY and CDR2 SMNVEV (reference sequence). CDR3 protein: CASSFANSLTQYF. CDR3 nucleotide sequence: TGTGCCAGCAGTTTTGCCAATAGCCTGACCCAGTACTTC.

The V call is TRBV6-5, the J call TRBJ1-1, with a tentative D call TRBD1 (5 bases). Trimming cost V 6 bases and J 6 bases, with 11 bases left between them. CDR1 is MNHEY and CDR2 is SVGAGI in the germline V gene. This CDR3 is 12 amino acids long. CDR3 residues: CASSLQESEAFF. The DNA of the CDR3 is TGTGCCAGCAGCCTACAGGAATCTGAAGCTTTCTTT.

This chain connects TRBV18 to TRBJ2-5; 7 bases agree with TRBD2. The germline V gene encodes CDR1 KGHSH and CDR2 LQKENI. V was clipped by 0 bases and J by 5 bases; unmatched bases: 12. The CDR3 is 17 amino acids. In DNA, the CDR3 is TGTGCCAGCTCACCACCGTCCCCGGGGAGGGCGATGGAGACCCAGTACTTC. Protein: CASSPPSPGRAMETQYF. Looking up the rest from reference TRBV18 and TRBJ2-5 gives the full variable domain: NAGVMQNPRHLVRRRGQEARLRCSPMKGHSHVYWYRQLPEEGLKFMVYLQKENIIDESGMPKERFSAEFPKEGPSILRIQQVVRGDSAAYFCASSPPSPGRAMETQYFGPGTRLLVL.

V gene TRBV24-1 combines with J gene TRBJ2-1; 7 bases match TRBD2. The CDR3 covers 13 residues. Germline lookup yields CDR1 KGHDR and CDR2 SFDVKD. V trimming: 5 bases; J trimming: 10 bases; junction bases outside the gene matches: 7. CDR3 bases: TGTGCCACCAGTGGACTAGCCGGTACGGAGCAGTTCTTC. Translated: CATSGLAGTEQFF.

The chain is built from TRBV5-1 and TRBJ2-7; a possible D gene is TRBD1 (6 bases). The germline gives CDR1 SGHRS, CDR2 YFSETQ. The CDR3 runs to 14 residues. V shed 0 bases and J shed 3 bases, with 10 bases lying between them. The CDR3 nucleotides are TGCGCCAGCAGCTTGGAGGGCAGGGGCTACGAGCAGTACTTC. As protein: CASSLEGRGYEQYF.

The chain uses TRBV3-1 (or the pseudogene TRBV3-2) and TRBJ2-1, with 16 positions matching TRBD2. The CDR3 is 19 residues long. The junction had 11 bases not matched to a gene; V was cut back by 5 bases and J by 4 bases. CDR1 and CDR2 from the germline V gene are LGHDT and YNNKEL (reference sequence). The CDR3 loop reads CASSEMPGTSGRVYNEQFF. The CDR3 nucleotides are TGTGCCAGCAGCGAAATGCCCGGGACTAGCGGGAGGGTATACAATGAGCAGTTCTTC.

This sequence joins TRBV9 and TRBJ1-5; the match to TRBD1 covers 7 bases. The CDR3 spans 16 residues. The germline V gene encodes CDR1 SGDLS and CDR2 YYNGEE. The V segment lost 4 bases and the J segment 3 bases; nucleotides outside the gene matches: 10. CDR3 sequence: CASSPGKGAPNQPQHF. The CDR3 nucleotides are TGTGCCAGCAGCCCGGGAAAGGGGGCGCCCAATCAGCCCCAGCATTTT. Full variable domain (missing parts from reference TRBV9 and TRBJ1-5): DSGVTQTPKHLITATGQRVTLRCSPRSGDLSVYWYQQSLDQGLQFLIQYYNGEERAKGNILERFSAQQFPDLHSELNLSSLELGDSALYFCASSPGKGAPNQPQHFGDGTRLSIL.

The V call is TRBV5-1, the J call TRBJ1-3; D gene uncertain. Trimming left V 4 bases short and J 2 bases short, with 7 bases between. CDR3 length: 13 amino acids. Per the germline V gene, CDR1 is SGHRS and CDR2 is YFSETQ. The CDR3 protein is CASSEATGNTIYF. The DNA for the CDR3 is TGCGCCAGCAGCGAAGCCACTGGAAACACCATATATTTT.

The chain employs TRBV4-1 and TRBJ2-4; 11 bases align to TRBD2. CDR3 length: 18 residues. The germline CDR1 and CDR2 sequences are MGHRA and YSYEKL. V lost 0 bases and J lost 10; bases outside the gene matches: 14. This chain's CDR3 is CASSQDLSLAGGRGIQYF. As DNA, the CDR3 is TGCGCCAGCAGCCAAGATTTATCTCTAGCGGGGGGCCGGGGTATTCAGTACTTC.

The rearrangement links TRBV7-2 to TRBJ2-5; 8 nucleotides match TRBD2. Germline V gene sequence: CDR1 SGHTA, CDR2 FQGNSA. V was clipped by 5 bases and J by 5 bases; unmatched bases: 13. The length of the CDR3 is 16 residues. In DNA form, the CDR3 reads TGTGCCAGCAGCCCCGGTCGGCGGGGGGAGGGGGAGACCCAGTACTTC. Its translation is CASSPGRRGEGETQYF.

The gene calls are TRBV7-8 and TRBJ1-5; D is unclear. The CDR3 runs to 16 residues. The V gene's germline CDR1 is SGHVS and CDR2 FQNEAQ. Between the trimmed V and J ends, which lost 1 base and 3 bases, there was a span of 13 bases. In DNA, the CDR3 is TGTGCCAGCAGCTTAGAAGGAGGCCAGGTCAATCAGCCCCAGCATTTT. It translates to CASSLEGGQVNQPQHF.

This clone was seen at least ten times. This CDR3 reads CASQVLGYNEQFF. CDR3 bases: TGTGCCAGCCAGGTGCTTGGTTACAATGAGCAGTTCTTC. The V gene is TRBV7-2, the J gene TRBJ2-1; D gene unclear. V dropped 8 bases and J dropped 4 bases, with 12 bases sitting between them. Germline V CDR1 and CDR2: SGHTA, FQGNSA. This CDR3 comprises 13 residues.

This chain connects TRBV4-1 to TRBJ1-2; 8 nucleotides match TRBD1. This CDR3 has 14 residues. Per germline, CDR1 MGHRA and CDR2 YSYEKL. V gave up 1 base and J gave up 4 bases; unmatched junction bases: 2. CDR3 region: CASSQGDRSYGYTF. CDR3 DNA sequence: TGCGCCAGCAGCCAAGGGGACAGGAGCTATGGCTACACCTTC.

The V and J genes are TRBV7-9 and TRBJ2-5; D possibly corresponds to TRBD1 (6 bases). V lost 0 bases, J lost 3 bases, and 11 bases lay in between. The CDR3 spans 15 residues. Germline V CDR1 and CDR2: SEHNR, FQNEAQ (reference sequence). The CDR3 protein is CASSLAGGLKETQYF. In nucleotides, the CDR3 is TGTGCCAGCAGCTTAGCTGGGGGCCTTAAAGAGACCCAGTACTTC.

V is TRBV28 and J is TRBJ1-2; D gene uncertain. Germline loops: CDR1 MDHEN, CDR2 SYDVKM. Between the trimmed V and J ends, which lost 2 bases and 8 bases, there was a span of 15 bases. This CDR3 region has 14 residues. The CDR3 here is CASSLVSLPRGYTF. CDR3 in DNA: TGTGCCAGCAGTTTAGTTTCGCTCCCTCGGGGCTACACCTTC.